A single sample is the source of the 10 T cell receptor beta chains below, sequenced in a study of cytomegalovirus exposure and HLA in healthy donors. Vbeta (60) and Jbeta (13) primers were used in the PCR. Profiling relied on immunoSEQ multiplex PCR, and the TCRdb table lists in-frame clones only, not all of them. The sample has 150,000 to 200,000 clones; approximately 80% are singletons. The sequenced material came from PBMCs. These TCRs come from a woman in her forties in good health and CMV-seronegative.

The genes are TRBV6-5 and TRBJ2-1; 7 bases agree with TRBD2. The CDR3 consists of 15 residues. V shed 0 bases, J shed 4 bases, and the junction held 3 bases outside the gene matches. From germline, CDR1 is MNHEY and CDR2 SVGAGI. The CDR3 protein is CASSYSRGGYNEQFF. CDR3 DNA sequence: TGTGCCAGCAGTTACTCCCGCGGGGGTTACAATGAGCAGTTCTTC.

The CDR3 reads CASSLPTSGYDEQFF. In DNA form, the CDR3 reads TGTGCCAGCAGTTTACCGACTAGCGGGTACGATGAGCAGTTCTTC. This chain joins TRBV28 and TRBJ2-1; 10 nucleotides agree with TRBD2. Unmatched junction bases numbered 6, after V lost 2 bases and J lost 8 bases. The V gene's germline CDR1 is MDHEN and CDR2 SYDVKM. The CDR3 covers 15 residues.

The chain couples TRBV28 to TRBJ1-1; no clear D gene. The CDR3 spans 13 residues. Trimming stripped 2 bases from V and 10 bases from J, with 14 bases between. Germline V CDR1 and CDR2: MDHEN, SYDVKM. The CDR3, as DNA: TGTGCCAGCAGTTTAAATAGAGCTCTGCCAGCTTTCTTT. Translation: CASSLNRALPAFF.

Here the CDR3 reads CASSLTGTVETQYF. CDR3 sequence (DNA): TGTGCCAGCTCCCTGACCGGGACTGTGGAGACCCAGTACTTC. This chain joins TRBV18 and TRBJ2-5, with a weak D call TRBD2 (6 bases). The CDR3 consists of 14 residues. Trimming removed 6 bases at V and 5 bases at J, with 16 bases between. From germline, CDR1 is KGHSH and CDR2 LQKENI.

V and J are TRBV7-2 and TRBJ1-4; D is unclear. Germline-derived CDR1 and CDR2 are SGHTA and FQGNSA. V lost 5 bases to trimming and J lost 7 bases, with 11 bases between them. This CDR3 is built from 13 residues. DNA of the CDR3: TGTGCCAGCAGCCCCGAGGGCGGTGAAAAACTGTTTTTT. Its translation: CASSPEGGEKLFF.

The V call is TRBV7-2, the J call TRBJ2-5, with a tentative D call TRBD1 (6 bases). With 5 bases removed from V and 2 bases from J, the gap between germline ends came to 9 bases. This CDR3 region has 13 residues. Germline values: CDR1 SGHTA, CDR2 FQGNSA. In nucleotides, the CDR3 is TGTGCCAGCAGCCGCGGACAGCAAGAGACCCAGTACTTC. Translating gives CASSRGQQETQYF.

The V call is TRBV6-4, the J call TRBJ2-3, with D hard to call. Trimming took 0 bases from V and 0 from J, leaving 4 bases between them. The CDR3 consists of 14 residues. CDR1 and CDR2 (germline): MRHNA, SNTAGT. The CDR3 nucleotides read TGTGCCAGCAGTGACTCCGGGAGCACAGATACGCAGTATTTT. It specifies CASSDSGSTDTQYF.

The chain recombines TRBV7-2 with TRBJ2-7, with 13 bases identical to TRBD2. The CDR3 consists of 15 residues. Losses at the gene ends were 6 bases for V and 4 bases for J; bases not matched to a gene: 6. Looked up from germline, CDR1 is SGHTA and CDR2 is FQGNSA. The CDR3 spells CASRLAGGHQYEQYF. The CDR3 DNA reads as TGTGCCAGCAGACTAGCGGGAGGGCACCAGTACGAGCAGTACTTC.

V gene TRBV6-5 combines with J gene TRBJ2-1; TRBD1 matches 9 bases. Germline loops: CDR1 MNHEY, CDR2 SVGAGI. The CDR3 is made up of 15 amino acids. The V segment lost 5 bases and the J segment 4 bases; nucleotides outside the gene matches: 6. The CDR3 loop is CASSAQGARYNEQFF. The CDR3 DNA is TGTGCCAGCAGTGCACAGGGGGCGCGATACAATGAGCAGTTCTTC.

The table lists this clone with a few counts. V and J are TRBV10-3 and TRBJ1-1, with 7 nucleotides matching TRBD1. CDR1 and CDR2 (germline): ENHRY, SYGVKD. The CDR3 has 14 residues. V gave up 0 bases and J gave up 4 bases; unmatched junction bases: 2. CDR3 sequence (DNA): TGTGCCATCAGTGAGTCGGCAGGGGGCACTGAAGCTTTCTTT. Translation gives CAISESAGGTEAFF.